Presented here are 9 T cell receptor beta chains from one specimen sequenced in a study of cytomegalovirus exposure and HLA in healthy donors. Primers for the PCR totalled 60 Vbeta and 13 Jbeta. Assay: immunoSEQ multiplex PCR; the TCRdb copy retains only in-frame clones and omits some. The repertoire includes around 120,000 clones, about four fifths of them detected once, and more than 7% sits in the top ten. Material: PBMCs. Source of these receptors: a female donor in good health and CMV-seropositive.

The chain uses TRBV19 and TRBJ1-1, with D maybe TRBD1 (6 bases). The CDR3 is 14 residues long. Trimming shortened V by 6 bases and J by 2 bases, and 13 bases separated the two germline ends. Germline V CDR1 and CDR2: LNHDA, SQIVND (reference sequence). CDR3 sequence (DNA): TGTGCCAGTAGCCGTGGACAGCTTAACACTGAAGCTTTCTTT. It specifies CASSRGQLNTEAFF.

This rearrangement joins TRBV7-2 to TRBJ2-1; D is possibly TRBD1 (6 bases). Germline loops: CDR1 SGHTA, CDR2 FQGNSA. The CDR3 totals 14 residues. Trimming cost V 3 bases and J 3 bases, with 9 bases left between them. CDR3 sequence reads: CASSFDRNYNEQFF. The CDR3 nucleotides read TGTGCCAGCAGCTTTGACAGGAACTACAATGAGCAGTTCTTC.

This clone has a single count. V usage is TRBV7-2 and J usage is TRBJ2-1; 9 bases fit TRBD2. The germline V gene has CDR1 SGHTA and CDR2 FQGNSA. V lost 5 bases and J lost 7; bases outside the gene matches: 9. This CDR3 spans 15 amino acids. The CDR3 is CASSLPTSGLNEQFF. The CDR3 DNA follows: TGTGCCAGCAGCCTCCCGACTAGCGGACTGAATGAGCAGTTCTTC.

CDR3 in amino acids: CASSEENRGPYEQYF. CDR3 sequence (DNA): TGTGCCAGCAGTGAGGAGAACAGGGGTCCCTACGAGCAGTACTTC. V usage is TRBV6-1 and J usage is TRBJ2-7; 7 bases line up with TRBD1. Germline-derived CDR1 and CDR2 are MNHNS and SASEGT. The CDR3 totals 15 residues. The V and J ends lost 3 bases and 2 bases, in that order; junction bases with no gene match: 7.

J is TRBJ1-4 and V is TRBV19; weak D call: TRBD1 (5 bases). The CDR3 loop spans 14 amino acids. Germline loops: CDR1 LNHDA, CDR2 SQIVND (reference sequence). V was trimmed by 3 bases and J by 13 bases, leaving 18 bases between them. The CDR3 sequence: CASSMGQGGIGLFF. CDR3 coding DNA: TGTGCCAGTAGTATGGGGCAGGGTGGGATCGGACTGTTTTTT.

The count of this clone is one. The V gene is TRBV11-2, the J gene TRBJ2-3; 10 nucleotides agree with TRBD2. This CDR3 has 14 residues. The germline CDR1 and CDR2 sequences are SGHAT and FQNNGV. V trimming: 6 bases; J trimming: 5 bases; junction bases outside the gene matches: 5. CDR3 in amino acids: CASRRSGGRDTQYF. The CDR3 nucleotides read TGTGCCAGCAGACGTAGCGGGGGGAGAGATACGCAGTATTTT.

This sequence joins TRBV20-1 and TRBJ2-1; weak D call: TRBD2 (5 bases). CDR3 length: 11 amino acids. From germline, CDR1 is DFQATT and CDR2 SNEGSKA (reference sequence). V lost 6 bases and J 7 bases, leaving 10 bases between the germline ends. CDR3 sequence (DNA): TGCAGTGCCATTAGGAGGAATGAGCAGTTCTTC. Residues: CSAIRRNEQFF.

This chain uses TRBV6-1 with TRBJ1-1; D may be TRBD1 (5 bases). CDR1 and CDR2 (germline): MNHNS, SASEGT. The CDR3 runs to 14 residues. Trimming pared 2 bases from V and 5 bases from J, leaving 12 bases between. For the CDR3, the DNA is TGTGCCAGCAGTGAATTGGACACTGGGACTGAAGCTTTCTTT. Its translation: CASSELDTGTEAFF.

This chain's CDR3 is CASSESQANNQPQHF. In DNA, the CDR3 is TGTGCCAGCAGTGAAAGTCAGGCTAACAATCAGCCCCAGCATTTT. The V gene is TRBV2, the J gene TRBJ1-5, with D unclear. This CDR3 is 15 amino acids long. Trimming left V 2 bases short and J 3 bases short, with 11 bases between. Germline CDR1 is SNHLY and CDR2 is FYNNEI.